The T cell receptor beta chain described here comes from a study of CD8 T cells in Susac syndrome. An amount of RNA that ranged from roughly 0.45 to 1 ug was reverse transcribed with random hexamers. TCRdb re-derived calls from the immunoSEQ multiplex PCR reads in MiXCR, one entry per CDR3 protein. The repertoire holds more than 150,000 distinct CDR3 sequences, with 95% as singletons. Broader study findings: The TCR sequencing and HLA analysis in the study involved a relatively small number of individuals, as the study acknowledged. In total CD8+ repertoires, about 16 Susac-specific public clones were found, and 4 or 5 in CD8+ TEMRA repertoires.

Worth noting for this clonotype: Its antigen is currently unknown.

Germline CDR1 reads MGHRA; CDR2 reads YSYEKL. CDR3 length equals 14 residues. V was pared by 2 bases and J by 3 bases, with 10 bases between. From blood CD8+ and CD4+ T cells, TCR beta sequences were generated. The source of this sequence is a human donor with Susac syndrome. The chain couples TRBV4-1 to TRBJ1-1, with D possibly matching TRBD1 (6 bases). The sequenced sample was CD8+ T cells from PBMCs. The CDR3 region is CASSQSGEYTEAFF. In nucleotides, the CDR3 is TGCGCCAGCAGCCAATCAGGGGAATACACTGAAGCTTTCTTT.